The 21 T cell receptor beta chains presented below share a single source sample, sequenced in a study of response to subunit inactivated influenza vaccine. Each CDR3 protein is one row after TCRdb ran MiXCR on the RT-PCR reads. The profile shows hundreds of thousands of distinct CDR3 sequences, about 15% of them singletons. The sample was PBMCs from blood, taken 12 days after vaccination. Receptors originate from a man in his fifties or sixties who received an inactivated influenza vaccine.

As for this clonotype: One junction end disagrees with the germline gene, perhaps due to a read error. This chain joins TRBV5-1 and TRBJ2-7; D is undetermined. CDR3 length equals 13 residues. The germline CDR1 and CDR2 sequences are SGHRS and YFSETQ. The CDR3 sequence is CASSSSRPDPEVF. The CDR3 DNA reads as TGCGCCAGCAGCTCATCCCGACCCGATCCAGAGGTCTTC.

The chain uses TRBV7-8 and TRBJ1-5, with a tentative D call TRBD1 (6 bases). V dropped 1 base and J dropped 4 bases, with 11 bases sitting between them. Germline CDR1 and CDR2: SGHVS and FQNEAQ. The CDR3 spans 15 residues. In DNA form, the CDR3 reads TGTGCCAGCAGCTTAGTAGCAGGGGTGAATCAGCCCCAGCATTTT. Its protein is CASSLVAGVNQPQHF. The full variable domain, in which reference TRBV7-8 and TRBJ1-5 provide the parts outside the CDR3, is GAGVSQSPRYKVAKRGQDVALRCDPISGHVSLFWYQQALGQGPEFLTYFQNEAQLDKSGLPSDRFFAERPEGSVSTLKIQRTQQEDSAVYLCASSLVAGVNQPQHFGDGTRLSIL.

In its sample, this clonotype was seen a few times. This chain connects TRBV3-1 to TRBJ1-6, with 7 nucleotides matching TRBD1. V dropped 4 bases and J dropped 10; count of bases not matched to a gene: 10. Germline V gene data show CDR1 as LGHDT and CDR2 as YNNKEL (reference sequence). The CDR3 spans 15 residues. The DNA of the CDR3 is TGTGCCAGCAGCCCACAGACAGGGTCTGGGTCACCCCTCCACTTT. It yields the protein CASSPQTGSGSPLHF. Supplemented by reference TRBV3-1 and TRBJ1-6, the full variable domain reads DTAVSQTPKYLVTQMGNDKSIKCEQNLGHDTMYWYKQDSKKFLKIMFSYNNKELIINETVPNRFSPKSPDKAHLNLHINSLELGDSAVYFCASSPQTGSGSPLHFGNGTRLTVT.

There are many counts of this clonotype. The chain has TRBV12-3 or TRBV12-4 and TRBJ2-3; 8 nucleotides align to TRBD2. There are 14 residues in the CDR3. The ends lost 5 bases at V and 4 bases at J; junction bases unmatched: 5. CDR3 residues: CASSPREGPDTQYF. CDR3 bases: TGTGCCAGCAGTCCTCGGGAGGGGCCAGATACGCAGTATTTT.

V and J are TRBV5-6 and TRBJ2-7, with TRBD1 as a possible D gene (6 bases). V gave up 3 bases and J gave up 3 bases, with 16 bases separating them. There are 15 residues in the CDR3. Germline-derived CDR1 and CDR2 are SGHDT and YYEEEE. CDR3: CASSSYVARGYEQYF. The CDR3 nucleotides read TGTGCCAGCAGCTCATACGTGGCCAGGGGCTACGAGCAGTACTTC. Supplemented by reference TRBV5-6 and TRBJ2-7, the full variable domain reads DAGVTQSPTHLIKTRGQQVTLRCSPKSGHDTVSWYQQALGQGPQFIFQYYEEEERQRGNFPDRFSGHQFPNYSSELNVNALLLGDSALYLCASSSYVARGYEQYFGPGTRLTVT.

A few counts support this clonotype. This chain uses TRBV18 with TRBJ1-5; 8 bases line up with TRBD1. Trimming removed 3 bases from V and 4 bases from J; junction bases left unmatched: 8. Germline values: CDR1 KGHSH, CDR2 LQKENI. The CDR3 contains 16 residues. The CDR3 coding sequence is TGTGCCAGCTCACCTCAGGGAACAGGGGGGAATCAGCCCCAGCATTTT. Amino acids: CASSPQGTGGNQPQHF.

This chain uses TRBV9 with TRBJ2-2, with 11 bases fitting TRBD2. V trimming: 4 bases; J trimming: 4 bases; junction bases outside the gene matches: 6. The germline gives CDR1 SGDLS, CDR2 YYNGEE. The CDR3 contains 16 residues. CDR3 region: CASSRRLAGITGELFF. DNA of the CDR3: TGTGCCAGCAGCCGCCGACTAGCGGGGATCACCGGGGAGCTGTTTTTT.

The rearrangement uses TRBV7-2 and TRBJ2-4; the D is unclear. The CDR3 is 12 amino acids. CDR1 is SGHTA and CDR2 is FQGNSA in the germline V gene. The ends were cut back, 5 bases at V and 4 bases at J, with 6 bases in the middle. The DNA of the CDR3 is TGTGCCAGCAGCCCCTCAAAAAACATTCAGTACTTC. The encoded protein is CASSPSKNIQYF.

The genes are TRBV6-6 and TRBJ2-5, with 7 bases aligning to TRBD1. This CDR3 region has 13 residues. The germline V gene encodes CDR1 MNHNY and CDR2 SVGAGI (reference sequence). V lost 5 bases to trimming and J lost 5 bases; unmatched junction nucleotides: 5. The CDR3 DNA follows: TGTGCCAGCAGTCGGACAGGATGGGAGACCCAGTACTTC. This gives the protein CASSRTGWETQYF.

The rearrangement links TRBV12-3 or TRBV12-4 to TRBJ2-2; 9 nucleotides line up with TRBD2. V lost 6 bases, J lost 0 bases, and 11 bases stayed unmatched. CDR3 size: 18 residues. The CDR3 DNA reads as TGTGCCAGCAGAAGAATTAGCGGGAGCGTTACGAACACCGGGGAGCTGTTTTTT. It translates to CASRRISGSVTNTGELFF.

This clonotype has a handful of counts. The V call is TRBV20-1, the J call TRBJ1-2; D is uncertain. Trimming shortened V by 5 bases and J by 8 bases, and 15 bases separated the two germline ends. Germline CDR1 and CDR2: DFQATT and SNEGSKA (reference sequence). The CDR3 loop spans 12 amino acids. CDR3 sequence (DNA): TGCAGTGCTGGCGGTAGTGGGAGCGGCTACACCTTC. As protein: CSAGGSGSGYTF.

This clonotype appeared once. The chain is built from TRBV6-1 and TRBJ1-5; unclear D gene. CDR3 length equals 13 residues. V lost 6 bases and J lost 4, with 10 bases in between. Germline V gene sequence: CDR1 MNHNS, CDR2 SASEGT. The CDR3 is CASRQNTNQPQHF. CDR3 DNA: TGTGCCAGCAGACAGAACACTAATCAGCCCCAGCATTTT.

Remarks on this clonotype: A single base separates this from a much larger clone, so it may be a read error. This rearrangement joins TRBV6-2 or TRBV6-3 to TRBJ2-5, with 7 bases identical to TRBD1. CDR1 and CDR2 from the germline V gene are MNHEY and SVGEGT. The CDR3 length is 16 residues. The CDR3 here is CASSYEPQGSQEAQYF. CDR3 coding DNA: TGTGCCAGCAGTTACGAGCCACAGGGGAGTCAAGAGGCCCAGTACTTC.

The rearrangement links TRBV4-3 to TRBJ1-5; D not certain. V lost 1 base, J lost 6 bases, and 10 bases lay in between. Germline V lookup: CDR1 LGHNA, CDR2 YSLEER. The CDR3 runs 14 residues. The CDR3: CASSQAPGSQPQHF. The CDR3, as DNA: TGCGCCAGCAGCCAAGCCCCGGGGAGTCAGCCCCAGCATTTT.

This chain connects TRBV12-3 or TRBV12-4 to TRBJ2-2, with TRBD1 identical over 7 bases. The CDR3 length is 15 residues. The V segment lost 4 bases and the J segment 2 bases; nucleotides outside the gene matches: 4. Written as DNA, the CDR3 is TGTGCCAGCAGTTCCGGACAGGTTAACACCGGGGAGCTGTTTTTT. Its translation is CASSSGQVNTGELFF.

V is TRBV27 and J is TRBJ2-6; D is uncertain. The CDR3 has 13 amino acids. V lost 9 bases, J lost 1 base, and 7 bases lay in between. Germline loops: CDR1 MNHEY, CDR2 SMNVEV (reference sequence). This CDR3 reads CASQFSGANVLTF. In DNA form, the CDR3 reads TGTGCCAGTCAGTTTTCTGGGGCCAACGTCCTGACTTTC.

There are many counts of this clonotype. The chain combines TRBV29-1 with TRBJ2-3, with D perhaps matching TRBD2 (6 bases). CDR1 SQVTM and CDR2 ANQGSEA come from the germline V gene. This CDR3 region has 13 residues. Trimming shortened V by 7 bases and J by 1 base, and 12 bases separated the two germline ends. In DNA, the CDR3 is TGCAGCGCCCCCCCGGGGGGCACAGATACGCAGTATTTT. Its translation is CSAPPGGTDTQYF.

The chain is built from TRBV18 and TRBJ2-5, with D perhaps assigned TRBD1 or TRBD2 (5 bases each). Germline V gene sequence: CDR1 KGHSH, CDR2 LQKENI. The ends were cut back, 6 bases at V and 5 bases at J, with 10 bases in the middle. The CDR3 loop spans 12 amino acids. In DNA form, the CDR3 reads TGTGCCAGCTCCCGGGACGGGGAGACCCAGTACTTC. Its translation is CASSRDGETQYF.

The chain recombines TRBV20-1 with TRBJ2-7; 11 positions agree with TRBD2. Trimming took 3 bases from V and 3 from J; bases not matched to a gene: 7. The germline V gene has CDR1 DFQATT and CDR2 SNEGSKA (reference sequence). CDR3 length: 15 amino acids. The CDR3 reads CSARPTSGTGYEQYF. CDR3 in DNA: TGCAGTGCTAGGCCGACTAGCGGGACAGGCTACGAGCAGTACTTC.

A few counts support this clonotype. V is TRBV14 and J is TRBJ1-2, with D tentatively TRBD1 (5 bases). Germline V gene lookup returns CDR1 SGHDN and CDR2 FVKESK. The CDR3 runs 13 residues. The V end lost 2 bases, the J end lost 8 bases, and 12 bases lay between the germline ends. The CDR3: CASSQRDRYGYTF. As DNA, the CDR3 is TGTGCCAGCAGCCAACGCGACAGATACGGCTACACCTTC.

This clonotype was counted between two and nine times. The rearrangement joins TRBV20-1 to TRBJ2-1, with 14 nucleotides matching TRBD2. Trimming took 5 bases from V and 1 from J; bases not matched to a gene: 7. From germline, CDR1 is DFQATT and CDR2 SNEGSKA (reference sequence). The CDR3 loop spans 17 amino acids. As DNA, the CDR3 is TGCAGTGCTGCCGGGACTAGCGGGAGAAGGTCCTACAATGAGCAGTTCTTC. Its translation is CSAAGTSGRRSYNEQFF.